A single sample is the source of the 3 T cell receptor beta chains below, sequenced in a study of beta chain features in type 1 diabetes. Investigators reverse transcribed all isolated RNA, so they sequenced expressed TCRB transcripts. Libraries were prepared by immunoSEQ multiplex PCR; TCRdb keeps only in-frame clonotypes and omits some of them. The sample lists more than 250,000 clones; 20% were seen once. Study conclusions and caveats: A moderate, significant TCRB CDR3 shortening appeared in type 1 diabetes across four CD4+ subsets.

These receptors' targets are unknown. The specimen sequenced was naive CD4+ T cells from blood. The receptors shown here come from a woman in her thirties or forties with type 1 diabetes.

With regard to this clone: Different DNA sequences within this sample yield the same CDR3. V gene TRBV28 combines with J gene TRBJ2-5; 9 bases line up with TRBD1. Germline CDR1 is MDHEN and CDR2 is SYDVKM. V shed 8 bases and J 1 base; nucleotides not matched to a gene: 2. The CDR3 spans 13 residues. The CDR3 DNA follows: TGTGCCAGCTCGACAGGGGGCCAAGAGACCCAGTACTTC. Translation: CASSTGGQETQYF.

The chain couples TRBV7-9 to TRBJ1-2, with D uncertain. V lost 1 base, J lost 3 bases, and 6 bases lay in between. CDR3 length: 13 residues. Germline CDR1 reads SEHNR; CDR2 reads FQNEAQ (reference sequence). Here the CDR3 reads CASSLVEDYGYTF. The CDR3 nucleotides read TGTGCCAGCAGCTTAGTAGAGGACTATGGCTACACCTTC.

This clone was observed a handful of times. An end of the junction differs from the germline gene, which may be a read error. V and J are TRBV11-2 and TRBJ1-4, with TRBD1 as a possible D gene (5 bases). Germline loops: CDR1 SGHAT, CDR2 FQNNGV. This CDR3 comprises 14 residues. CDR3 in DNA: TGTGCCAGCAGCTTAGACTCGGGGGGGATTAAGCCCGCTTTC. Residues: CASSLDSGGIKPAF. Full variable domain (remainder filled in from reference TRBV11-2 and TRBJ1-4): EAGVAQSPRYKIIEKRQSVAFWCNPISGHATLYWYQQILGQGPKLLIQFQNNGVVDDSQLPKDRFSAERLKGVDSTLKIQPAKLEDSAVYLCASSLDSGGIKPAFGSGTQLSVL.